This TCR beta chain was captured in a study of somatic mutations in cytotoxic T cells in rheumatoid arthritis. Study at large: Selected T-cell populations stained with V beta antibodies were isolated by flow sorting to nearly 100% purity; these included V beta1+ cells subjected to TCRB sequencing.

CD4+ and CD8+ cells were isolated by positive magnetic bead selection, with purity checked by flow cytometry. This table comes from immunoSEQ multiplex PCR, and its TCRdb copy is limited to in-frame clones, with some not included. The sample yields roughly 11,000 clones, 70% to 85% seen once. Sequenced sample: CD8+ T cells sorted from blood. This sequence originates from a middle-aged woman in good health.

The CDR3 spells CASSQDFTGPWEQYF. The CDR3 DNA reads TGTGCCAGCAGCCAAGATTTTACGGGACCGTGGGAGCAGTACTTC. The J gene is TRBJ2-7, the V gene TRBV14, with D perhaps given as TRBD1 or TRBD2 (5 bases each). There are 15 residues in the CDR3. In germline, CDR1 is SGHDN, CDR2 FVKESK. V lost 0 bases, J lost 7 bases, and 16 bases lay in between.